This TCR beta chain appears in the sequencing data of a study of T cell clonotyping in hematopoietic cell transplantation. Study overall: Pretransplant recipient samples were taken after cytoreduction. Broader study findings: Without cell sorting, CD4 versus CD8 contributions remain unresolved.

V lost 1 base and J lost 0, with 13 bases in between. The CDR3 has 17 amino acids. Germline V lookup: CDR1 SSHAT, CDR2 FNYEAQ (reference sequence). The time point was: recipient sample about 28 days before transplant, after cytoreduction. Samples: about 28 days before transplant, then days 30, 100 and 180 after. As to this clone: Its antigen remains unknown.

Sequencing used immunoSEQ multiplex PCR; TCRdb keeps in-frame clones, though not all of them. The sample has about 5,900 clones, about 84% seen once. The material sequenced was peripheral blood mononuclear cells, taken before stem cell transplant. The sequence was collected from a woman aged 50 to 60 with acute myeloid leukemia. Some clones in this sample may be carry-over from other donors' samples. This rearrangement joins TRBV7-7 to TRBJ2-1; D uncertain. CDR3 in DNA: TGTGCCAGCAGCTTAGATTTCTCCCCAAGCTCCTACAATGAGCAGTTCTTC. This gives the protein CASSLDFSPSSYNEQFF.